This T cell receptor beta chain was retrieved from a study of blood T cells in healthy people across ages. CDR1 and CDR2 from the germline V gene are ENHRY and SYGVKD. The V and J ends lost 2 bases and 7 bases respectively, with 8 bases between them. The length of the CDR3 is 12 residues. The study's findings and limits: Estimated diversity that came from one million T cells was considered an underestimate.

Using a J-beta primer mix together with a sample-barcoded 5' primer, a second PCR was run for about 7 to 12 cycles. Researchers report that a template-switch adaptor with 12 random nucleotides tagged each cDNA molecule. TCRdb passed the 5' RACE reads through MiXCR, listing each CDR3 protein once. This sample has roughly 1,300,000 distinct CDR3 sequences; 55% to 75% occur once, and the top ten carry 6.5% to 8.5%. Caucasian individuals from Russia who were healthy and aged 6 to 90 acted as donors. Comment on this clonotype: What it recognizes is unknown.

The TCR sequence derives from a man aged 18 to 29 in good health. Specimen: blood. The chain has TRBV10-3 and TRBJ1-1, with D uncertain. The CDR3 DNA reads as TGTGCCATCAGTGAGGTTAGGAGTGAAGCTTTCTTT. Translating it yields CAISEVRSEAFF.